This T cell receptor (beta chain) was recovered during a study of shared clonotypes between healthy human individuals (dated by TCRdb to 2020 to 2021). With respect to the entire study: Two women and three men aged 18 to 49 years were included in the cohort. For each donor, CD4 naive and CD4 memory were each run on three plates, CD8 naive on two plates, and CD8 memory on one plate. Per donor, leukapheresis produced somewhere between about 0.8 and 9.5 billion PBMCs. Different laboratories and diverse techniques were used to prepare libraries and sequence TCR repertoires, to increase sequencing depth and limit assay-specific biases. To estimate repertoire size and how much clonotype sharing occurs between individuals, the study deeply sequenced the blood TCR repertoires of 5 or 6 healthy adults.

Using the deep immunoSEQ assay, TCR CDR3 regions were amplified from genomic DNA by multiplex PCR. Extracted genomic DNA from each cell subset was spread evenly across all wells of several immunoSEQ 96-well plates, with each plate serving as a replicate. For sorted subsets, approximately 190 ng of genomic DNA, equivalent to some 30,000 T cell genomes, went into each replicate PCR. Purified libraries were measured with a Qubit 3.0 fluorometer, size-checked on a Bioanalyzer 2100, and measured again with the KAPA Library Quantification kit. Every immunoSEQ 96-well plate was sequenced on a dedicated single-read 150-cycle Illumina NextSeq 550 flow cell. From the authors' description of their analysis: Because only junctional sequences without quality scores were contained in the immunoSEQ output, filtering matching that applied to full-length reads could not be performed. Sequences were annotated with PyIR, a Python wrapper for IgBLAST v1.9, using IMGT germline references to assign V/J genes and CDR3. Any read was removed if the V/J assignment was weak (E-value above 1e-6), the CDR3 was missing, or the read contained stop codons, out-of-frame junctions, or ambiguous translated residues. A V3J clonotype was defined by an identical inferred V gene, J gene, and CDR3 amino acid sequence. Percentage overlap between repertoires was calculated by dividing the number of shared unique clonotypes by the size of the smaller repertoire. RTK rarefaction, the Chao1 estimator, and Recon v2.1 estimates of unobserved clonotypes were used to assess repertoire richness. For all TCRbeta clonotypes obtained by the gDNA method from a few donors, generation probabilities were computed with OLGA. Entries here come from immuneACCESS through TCRdb and include only in-frame sequences with V and J called. Some clones fail to appear in such tables; in the studies checked, an unresolved V gene covers under half of the shortfall, and the cause of the remainder is unknown. V and J calls plus clone size are reproduced from that table; the DNA served to infer D and trimming. The sample yields about 1 million clones; approximately 68% were counted once. The top ten constitute approximately 1.5% of the sample.

Of note for this clone: Its antigen is currently not known. No base-level quality is on record; no much larger clone is a single base apart.

Study-wide conclusions, independent of this receptor: Sampling was limited to blood, and TCR repertoires in tissue likely differ from TCR repertoires in blood. Sharing across a few donors was observed for around 4.8% of naive CD4, less than 4% of naive CD8, 2.3% of memory CD4, and around 0.42% of memory CD8 clonotypes. Clonotypes shared by all four sorted-subset donors showed higher generation probabilities than non-shared clonotypes. Rarefaction of sorted-subset datasets indicated incomplete sequencing despite the large sequencing depth. Estimated clonotype richness was generally larger for naive than for memory subsets. Pairwise subsampling indicated that sequencing depth was expected to affect the degree of clonotype sharing among donors. The genetic and exposure-history diversity represented was limited by the small number of donors.

The donors were healthy, HIV-negative adults who had no recently reported acute infections or vaccinations. Every donor was a Caucasian adult living in Nashville, Tennessee, USA. CD4+ T cells were enriched by magnetic negative selection, after which naive cells were positively selected on CD45RA and the negative fraction was taken as the memory subset. After blood collection by leukapheresis, PBMCs were isolated using Ficoll-Histopaque density gradient centrifugation and then cryopreserved in the vapor phase of liquid nitrogen. Analytical flow cytometry was used to check the purity and quantity of every magnetically sorted T cell population. Genomic DNA was isolated from every sorted fraction and measured by UV absorbance on a Nanodrop 2000c. The sample was memory CD4+ T cells sorted from blood. Read against the paper, the sample's cell subset or site label means: CD45RA-negative fraction. The receptor was derived from a young man in good health.

CDR3 protein: CASSSRQGSGYTF. The DNA sequence reads TGTGCCAGCAGTTCCAGACAGGGATCAGGCTACACCTTC. Recombination joined TRBV27 with TRBJ1-2, with 7 central nucleotides matching TRBD1. Ends trimmed: V by 4 bases, J by 8 bases; bases unmatched to a gene: 7. From its cysteine to its phenylalanine, the CDR3 spans 13 amino acids. Only CDR3 DNA remains: 39 bases, in frame from the first base. The CDR1 and CDR2 encoded by the germline V gene (reference sequence) are MNHEY and SMNVEV.